This T cell receptor beta chain was observed in a study of blood T cells in healthy people across ages. Study summary: Template switching picked up about one barcoded beta molecule for each two T cells.

A second PCR, run for about 7 to 11 cycles, used a sample-barcoded 5' primer plus a J-beta primer mix. All cDNA molecules were each tagged by a template-switch adaptor with 12 random nucleotides. Any given sample supplied a minimum of 2.5 million CDR3-containing paired-end reads. Each CDR3 protein is one row after TCRdb ran MiXCR on the 5' RACE reads. This sample carries hundreds of thousands of distinct CDR3 sequences, 32% of them seen once, and the ten largest clones take 15%. PBMCs numbering at least 6 million were isolated per sample. This clonotype was seen more than once but under ten times. This clone may be a read error of a much larger clone one base away. In germline, CDR1 is LGHDT, CDR2 YNNKEL (reference sequence). V was pared by 1 base and J by 7 bases, with 17 bases between. This CDR3 is 15 amino acids long.

Sequenced input: blood. The receptor comes from a woman of 80 years or more in good health. The genes are TRBV3-1 and TRBJ2-7, with D possibly matching TRBD1 (6 bases). CDR3 DNA: TGTGCCAGCAGCCAAGCCGGGACATTCTACAATGAGCAGTACTTC. Amino acids: CASSQAGTFYNEQYF.